These 32 T cell receptor beta chains originate from one sample sequenced in a study of T cell responses to AZD1222 COVID-19 vaccine. Produced via immunoSEQ multiplex PCR; TCRdb's table is partial and in-frame only. Of over 200,000 clones listed, approximately 94% are singletons. Material: peripheral blood, obtained 28 days after the second dose of the MenACWY control vaccine. Receptors were obtained from an adult who received the MenACWY meningococcal vaccine as a control.

The chain joins TRBV7-2 to TRBJ1-4; D not resolved. V lost 7 bases and J 1 base, leaving 16 bases between the germline ends. The CDR3 has 16 amino acids. Germline values: CDR1 SGHTA, CDR2 FQGNSA. CDR3 nucleotide sequence: TGTGCCAGCACCCCGGACCCCCAGCAAACTAATGAAAAACTGTTTTTT. Translation: CASTPDPQQTNEKLFF.

The chain carries TRBV6-6 and TRBJ2-7, with D hard to call. Germline values: CDR1 MNHNY, CDR2 SVGAGI (reference sequence). Deletions cut 6 bases from V and 1 base from J, with 4 bases between. The CDR3 runs to 11 residues. The CDR3 coding sequence is TGTGCCAGCAGCCAGTCCTACGAGCAGTACTTC. This translates into CASSQSYEQYF.

V and J are TRBV23-1 and TRBJ2-7, with D maybe TRBD1 (6 bases). TRBV23-1 is reported as an ORF; its role is uncertain. With 4 bases removed from V and 6 bases from J, the gap between germline ends came to 10 bases. There are 12 residues in the CDR3. CDR3 sequence: CASSRQEPEQYF. In DNA, the CDR3 is TGCGCCAGCAGTCGACAGGAGCCCGAGCAGTACTTC.

This chain connects TRBV19 to TRBJ2-3; unclear D gene. CDR1 is LNHDA, CDR2 SQIVND, per germline (reference sequence). CDR3 length equals 14 residues. V was shortened by 7 bases and J by 2 bases, with 13 bases between the two germline ends. This CDR3 is CASNLAIHTDTQYF. DNA for the CDR3: TGTGCCAGTAACTTAGCAATACACACAGATACGCAGTATTTT. Looking up the rest from reference TRBV19 and TRBJ2-3 gives the full variable domain: DGGITQSPKYLFRKEGQNVTLSCEQNLNHDAMYWYRQDPGQGLRLIYYSQIVNDFQKGDIAEGYSVSREKKESFPLTVTSAQKNPTAFYLCASNLAIHTDTQYFGPGTRLTVL.

This clone was seen only a few times. The chain employs TRBV6-5 and TRBJ2-1; D may correspond to TRBD1 or TRBD2 (5 bases each). Germline V lookup: CDR1 MNHEY, CDR2 SVGAGI. Deletions cut 6 bases from V and 8 bases from J, with 11 bases between. This CDR3 has 12 amino acids. The CDR3 region is CASRLGDHEQFF. The CDR3 DNA reads TGTGCCAGCAGACTCGGGGACCATGAGCAGTTCTTC.

This clone has only a few counts. V usage is TRBV28 and J usage is TRBJ1-2; TRBD1 agrees at 7 bases. The CDR3 is made up of 13 amino acids. The J segment lost 7 bases and the V segment lost 2 bases, leaving 4 bases of the junction unmatched. Per germline, CDR1 MDHEN and CDR2 SYDVKM. CDR3 sequence (DNA): TGTGCCAGCAGTTTAGACAGGGTGGGTGGCTACACCTTC. Translating it yields CASSLDRVGGYTF.

V and J are TRBV27 and TRBJ2-7; 7 bases map to TRBD1. The CDR3 totals 12 residues. The V gene's germline CDR1 is MNHEY and CDR2 SMNVEV (reference sequence). V lost 8 bases to trimming and J lost 3 bases; unmatched junction nucleotides: 4. The CDR3 sequence: CASGDRNYEQYF. Here the CDR3 DNA reads TGTGCCAGCGGGGACAGAAACTACGAGCAGTACTTC.

V gene TRBV27 combines with J gene TRBJ2-7; possibly TRBD1 for D (6 bases). Trimming left V 1 base short and J 4 bases short, with 17 bases between. Looked up from germline, CDR1 is MNHEY and CDR2 is SMNVEV (reference sequence). There are 16 residues in the CDR3. CDR3 loop: CASSLWARGSVYEQYF. The CDR3 nucleotides are TGTGCCAGCAGTTTATGGGCCAGGGGTTCGGTTTACGAGCAGTACTTC.

V gene TRBV28 combines with J gene TRBJ1-5, with D perhaps TRBD1 (5 bases). The CDR3 has 12 residues. CDR1 and CDR2 (germline): MDHEN, SYDVKM. V lost 6 bases and J 5 bases, leaving 8 bases between the germline ends. The CDR3, as DNA: TGTGCCAGCAGGTTGGGACATCAGCCCCAGCATTTT. Amino acid sequence: CASRLGHQPQHF. The variable domain in full, with the rest retrieved from reference TRBV28 and TRBJ1-5, is DVKVTQSSRYLVKRTGEKVFLECVQDMDHENMFWYRQDPGLGLRLIYFSYDVKMKEKGDIPEGYSVSREKKERFSLILESASTNQTSMYLCASRLGHQPQHFGDGTRLSIL.

This chain uses TRBV6-1 with TRBJ2-7; D is undetermined. Trimming shortened V by 0 bases and J by 0 bases, and 6 bases separated the two germline ends. CDR1 is MNHNS and CDR2 is SASEGT in the germline V gene. CDR3 length: 14 residues. The CDR3 reads CASSEAISSYEQYF. In DNA form, the CDR3 reads TGTGCCAGCAGTGAAGCCATAAGCTCCTACGAGCAGTACTTC.

This chain links TRBV9 with TRBJ2-1; TRBD2 matches 12 bases. The J segment lost 6 bases and the V segment lost 3 bases, leaving 7 bases of the junction unmatched. The germline gives CDR1 SGDLS, CDR2 YYNGEE. The CDR3 consists of 16 residues. Here the CDR3 DNA reads TGTGCCAGCAGCGCCCGGCTAGCGGGAGGGCCCAATGAGCAGTTCTTC. As protein: CASSARLAGGPNEQFF.

The CDR3 is CASSPQGVWDIQYF. The CDR3 DNA is TGTGCCAGCAGCCCACAGGGAGTCTGGGACATTCAGTACTTC. The genes are TRBV27 and TRBJ2-4; tentatively, D is TRBD1 (6 bases). The germline V gene encodes CDR1 MNHEY and CDR2 SMNVEV (reference sequence). Trimming took off 6 bases at V and 8 bases at J, with 17 bases between the two ends. The CDR3 has 14 residues.

The V gene is TRBV30, the J gene TRBJ1-1; D perhaps matches TRBD1 (5 bases). CDR1 and CDR2 (germline): GTSNPN, SVGIG (reference sequence). V was pared by 5 bases and J by 1 base, with 11 bases between. The CDR3 sequence is 13 residues long. This chain's CDR3 is CAWARTGNTEAFF. CDR3 DNA: TGTGCCTGGGCCCGCACAGGGAACACTGAAGCTTTCTTT.

The chain uses TRBV7-2 and TRBJ2-3, with a weak D call TRBD2 (6 bases). This CDR3 comprises 13 residues. V was shortened by 3 bases and J by 6 bases, with 10 bases between the two germline ends. CDR1 and CDR2 from the germline V gene are SGHTA and FQGNSA. The CDR3 coding sequence is TGTGCCAGCAGCTTCGGGGGTGAGGATACGCAGTATTTT. Its translation is CASSFGGEDTQYF.

The V and J genes are TRBV28 and TRBJ2-6; D might be TRBD1 (6 bases). CDR1 is MDHEN, CDR2 SYDVKM, per germline. The CDR3 covers 15 residues. Trimming took off 5 bases at V and 1 base at J, with 9 bases between the two ends. CDR3 bases: TGTGCCAGCAGTAGGACAGCATCTGGGGCCAACGTCCTGACTTTC. It encodes CASSRTASGANVLTF.

The CDR3 nucleotides read TGTGCCAGCAGCGTTTACACAGGGGGCGCAGGCGGGGAGCTGTTTTTT. It specifies CASSVYTGGAGGELFF. V gene TRBV7-3 combines with J gene TRBJ2-2; 9 bases match TRBD1. Germline lookup yields CDR1 SGHTA and CDR2 FQGTGA. The length of the CDR3 is 16 residues. The J segment lost 7 bases and the V segment lost 5 bases, leaving 11 bases of the junction unmatched.

V gene TRBV15 combines with J gene TRBJ1-2, with no clear D. The V end was cut by 0 bases, the J end by 3 bases, with 5 bases between. The CDR3 has 13 residues. From germline, CDR1 is LNHNV and CDR2 YYDKDF (reference sequence). Written as DNA, the CDR3 is TGTGCCACCAGCAGAGAGGCAGACTATGGCTACACCTTC. Translating gives CATSREADYGYTF.

The chain has TRBV29-1 and TRBJ2-7; 7 nucleotides agree with TRBD1. This CDR3 is built from 12 residues. Trimming removed 7 bases from V and 2 bases from J; junction bases left unmatched: 5. In germline, CDR1 is SQVTM, CDR2 ANQGSEA. The CDR3 DNA reads TGCAGCGCTGTAGACAGGGCCTACGAGCAGTACTTC. It codes for CSAVDRAYEQYF.

The chain joins TRBV6-6 to TRBJ1-5; tentatively, D is TRBD1 (5 bases). This CDR3 region has 11 residues. Trimming cost V 5 bases and J 9 bases, with 8 bases left between them. Looked up from germline, CDR1 is MNHNY and CDR2 is SVGAGI (reference sequence). CDR3: CASSNGGPQHF. The CDR3 nucleotides are TGTGCCAGCAGTAACGGGGGGCCCCAGCATTTT.

Notes on this clone: The identical CDR3 is also encoded by other nucleotide sequences in the sample. This chain connects TRBV10-2 to TRBJ2-7, with D possibly called TRBD1 or TRBD2 (5 bases each). The CDR3 totals 15 residues. V shed 7 bases and J shed 0 bases, with 16 bases lying between them. Germline V CDR1 and CDR2: WSHSY, SAAADI. DNA for the CDR3: TGCGCCAGCACGGAAGGGACCAGCGGCTCCTACGAGCAGTACTTC. Translating gives CASTEGTSGSYEQYF.

The gene calls are TRBV19 and TRBJ2-1, with TRBD2 identical over 11 bases. Germline-derived CDR1 and CDR2 are LNHDA and SQIVND (reference sequence). CDR3 length: 15 amino acids. J lost 7 bases, V lost 3 bases, and 5 bases had no gene match. CDR3: CASSISGGAGNEQFF. The DNA of the CDR3 is TGTGCCAGTAGTATTAGCGGGGGGGCTGGGAATGAGCAGTTCTTC.

The rearrangement joins TRBV9 to TRBJ2-1; 11 bases align to TRBD2. Germline trimming cut 6 bases from V and 8 bases from J; bases unmatched to any gene: 13. The CDR3 has 16 residues. Per the germline V gene, CDR1 is SGDLS and CDR2 is YYNGEE. CDR3 coding DNA: TGTGCCAGCAATCCAGTCGGTAGCGGGGGGGCCGATGAGCAGTTCTTC. This sequence encodes CASNPVGSGGADEQFF.

J is TRBJ2-2 and V is TRBV9; perhaps TRBD1 as D (6 bases). Trimming pared 0 bases from V and 4 bases from J, leaving 10 bases between. The CDR3 runs to 15 residues. Germline lookup yields CDR1 SGDLS and CDR2 YYNGEE. The DNA for the CDR3 is TGTGCCAGCAGCGTAGCAGAGGGGGTCACCGGGGAGCTGTTTTTT. It yields the protein CASSVAEGVTGELFF.

The rearrangement uses TRBV28 and TRBJ1-3; D is unclear. This CDR3 comprises 14 residues. V shed 6 bases and J shed 4 bases, with 13 bases lying between them. CDR1 and CDR2 (germline): MDHEN, SYDVKM. The CDR3 DNA sequence: TGTGCCAGCAGGGGGTTAGGAGGCGGAAACACCATATATTTT. Translation gives CASRGLGGGNTIYF.

A word on this clone: The same CDR3 also results from other DNA sequences found in this sample. V usage is TRBV7-8 and J usage is TRBJ2-7; D is ambiguous. There are 11 residues in the CDR3. Germline V gene sequence: CDR1 SGHVS, CDR2 FQNEAQ. V lost 5 bases to trimming and J lost 3 bases, with 5 bases between them. The CDR3 sequence: CASSPGYEQYF. The CDR3 region has the DNA TGTGCCAGCAGCCCGGGCTACGAGCAGTACTTC.

The rearrangement links TRBV6-1 to TRBJ2-5; D assignment may be TRBD1 or TRBD2 (5 bases each). Per germline, CDR1 MNHNS and CDR2 SASEGT. V lost 2 bases and J lost 5, with 18 bases in between. CDR3 length equals 16 residues. The CDR3, as DNA: TGTGCCAGCAGTGAACGAAGACTGACAGAGGGGGAGACCCAGTACTTC. This translates into CASSERRLTEGETQYF.

The V gene is TRBV7-3, the J gene TRBJ2-1; 7 bases align to TRBD1. The CDR3 is 15 residues long. Germline CDR1 is SGHTA and CDR2 is FQGTGA. V lost 4 bases and J lost 4; bases outside the gene matches: 7. The DNA for the CDR3 is TGTGCCAGCAGCTCACCGGGACAGTTATACAATGAGCAGTTCTTC. The encoded protein is CASSSPGQLYNEQFF.

The chain joins TRBV28 to TRBJ1-4; D uncertain. The CDR3 totals 15 residues. The V end was cut by 7 bases, the J end by 1 base, with 13 bases between. CDR1 and CDR2 from the germline V gene are MDHEN and SYDVKM. CDR3 DNA: TGTGCCAGCACAGGCTTAGGGCTAACTAATGAAAAACTGTTTTTT. This sequence encodes CASTGLGLTNEKLFF.

This chain uses TRBV5-4 with TRBJ2-3, with 7 bases fitting TRBD1. The germline gives CDR1 SGHNT, CDR2 YYREEE (reference sequence). The CDR3 sequence is 15 residues long. The V and J ends lost 3 bases and 4 bases, in that order; junction bases with no gene match: 8. The CDR3: CASSSRQGSPDTQYF. CDR3 bases: TGTGCCAGCAGCTCCAGACAGGGATCCCCAGATACGCAGTATTTT.

The chain is built from TRBV24-1 and TRBJ2-7, with D perhaps matching TRBD1 (6 bases). The V end lost 4 bases, the J end lost 7 bases, and 22 bases lay between the germline ends. There are 16 residues in the CDR3. Germline CDR1 KGHDR, CDR2 SFDVKD. CDR3 bases: TGTGCCACCAGTGACCCGTTGATGGGGGCGCAAAGGGAGCAGTACTTC. Amino acids: CATSDPLMGAQREQYF.

The rearrangement uses TRBV5-4 and TRBJ1-1; tentative D call: TRBD1 (5 bases). Germline V CDR1 and CDR2: SGHNT, YYREEE (reference sequence). The CDR3 is 15 amino acids. V shed 0 bases and J shed 1 base, with 10 bases lying between them. This chain's CDR3 is CASSLEGPRNTEAFF. DNA for the CDR3: TGTGCCAGCAGCTTGGAGGGACCTAGGAACACTGAAGCTTTCTTT.

V is TRBV6-5 and J is TRBJ1-2; the D gene is possibly TRBD1 (5 bases). From germline, CDR1 is MNHEY and CDR2 SVGAGI. CDR3 length: 13 amino acids. V was pared by 4 bases and J by 2 bases, with 8 bases between. CDR3 DNA sequence: TGTGCCAGCAGTTCGGGGGTCAACTATGGCTACACCTTC. This gives the protein CASSSGVNYGYTF.